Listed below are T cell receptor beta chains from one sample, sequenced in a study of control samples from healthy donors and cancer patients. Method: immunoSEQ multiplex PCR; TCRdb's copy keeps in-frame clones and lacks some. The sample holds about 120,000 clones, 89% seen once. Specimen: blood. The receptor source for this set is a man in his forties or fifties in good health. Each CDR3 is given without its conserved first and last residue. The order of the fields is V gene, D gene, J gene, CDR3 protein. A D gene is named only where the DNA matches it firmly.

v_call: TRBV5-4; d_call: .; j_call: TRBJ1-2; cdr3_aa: ASSPDIGAGYGYT
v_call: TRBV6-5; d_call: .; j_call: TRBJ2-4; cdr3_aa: ASKGTENIQY
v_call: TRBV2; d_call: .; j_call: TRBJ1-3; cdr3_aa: ASSRDRGRVGNTIY
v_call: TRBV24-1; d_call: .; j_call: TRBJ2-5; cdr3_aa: ATSDFGQDQETQY
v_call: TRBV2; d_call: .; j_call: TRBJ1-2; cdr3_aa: ASSDGRAYGYT
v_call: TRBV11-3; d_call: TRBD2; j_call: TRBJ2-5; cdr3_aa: ASSLGGGETQY
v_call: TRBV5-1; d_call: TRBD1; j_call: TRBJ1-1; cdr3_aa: ASSWTGDENTEAF
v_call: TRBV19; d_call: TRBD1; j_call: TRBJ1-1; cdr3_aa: ASRSDRGGTEAF
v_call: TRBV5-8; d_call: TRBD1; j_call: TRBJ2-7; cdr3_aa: ASSFTGGPYEQY
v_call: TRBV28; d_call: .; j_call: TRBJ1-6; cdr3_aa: ASSSGFNSPLH
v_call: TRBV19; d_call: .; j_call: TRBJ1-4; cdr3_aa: ASSVQGRGEKLF
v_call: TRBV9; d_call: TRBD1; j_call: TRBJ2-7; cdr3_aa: ASSGGQGSYEQY
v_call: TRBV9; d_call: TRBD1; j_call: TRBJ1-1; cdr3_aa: ASIAAGTGEWGTEAF
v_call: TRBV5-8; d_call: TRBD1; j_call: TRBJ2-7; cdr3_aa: ASSPGGAYEQY
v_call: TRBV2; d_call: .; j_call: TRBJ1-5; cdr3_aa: ASSPGTLDQPQH
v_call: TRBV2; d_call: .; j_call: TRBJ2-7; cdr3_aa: ASSEGQREQY
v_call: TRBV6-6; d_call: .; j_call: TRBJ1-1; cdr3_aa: ASTPQRNTEAF
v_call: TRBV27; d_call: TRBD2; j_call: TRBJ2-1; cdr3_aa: ASRLAGPAYNEQF
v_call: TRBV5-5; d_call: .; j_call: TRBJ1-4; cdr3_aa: ASSFQFGVGEKLF
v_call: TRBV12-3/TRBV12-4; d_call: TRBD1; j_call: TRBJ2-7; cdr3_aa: ASSRDRDYEQY
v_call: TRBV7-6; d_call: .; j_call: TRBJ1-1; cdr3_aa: ASSLAIGMNTEAF
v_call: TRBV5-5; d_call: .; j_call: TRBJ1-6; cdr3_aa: ASSLQGDNSPLH
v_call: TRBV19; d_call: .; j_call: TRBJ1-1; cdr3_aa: ASSIKGRNTEAF
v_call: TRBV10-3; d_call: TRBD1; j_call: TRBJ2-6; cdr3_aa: AISDRQGPSGANVLT
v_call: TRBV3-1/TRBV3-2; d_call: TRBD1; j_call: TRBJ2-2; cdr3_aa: ASSQGRGRVTGELF
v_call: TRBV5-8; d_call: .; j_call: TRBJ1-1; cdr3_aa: ASSLAGRTRTEAF
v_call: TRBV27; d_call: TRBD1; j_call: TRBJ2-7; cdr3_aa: ASSLGQGAYEQY
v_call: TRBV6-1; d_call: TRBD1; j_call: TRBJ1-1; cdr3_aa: ASSEIWGQMNTEAF
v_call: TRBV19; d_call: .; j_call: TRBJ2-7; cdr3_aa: ASSISGMSSSYEQY
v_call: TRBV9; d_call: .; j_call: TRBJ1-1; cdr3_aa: ASSVGEGLYTEAF
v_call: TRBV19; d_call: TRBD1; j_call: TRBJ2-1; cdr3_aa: ASSRTGVGNEQF
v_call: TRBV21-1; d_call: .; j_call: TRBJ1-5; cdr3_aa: ASSKWTEENQPQH
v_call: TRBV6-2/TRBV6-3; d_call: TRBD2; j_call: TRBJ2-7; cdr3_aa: ASSSLKRGPEQY
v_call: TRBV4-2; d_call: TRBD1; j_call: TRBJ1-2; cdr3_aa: ASSLGATGAYGYT
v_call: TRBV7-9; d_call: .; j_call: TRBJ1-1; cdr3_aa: ASSRGQLNTEAF
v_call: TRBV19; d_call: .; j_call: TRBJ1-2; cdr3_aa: ASSASVPRVEGYT
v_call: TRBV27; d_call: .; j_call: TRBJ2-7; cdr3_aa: ASSLSDGLYEQY
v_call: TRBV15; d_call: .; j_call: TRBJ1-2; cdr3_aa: ATSRAGTPYGYT
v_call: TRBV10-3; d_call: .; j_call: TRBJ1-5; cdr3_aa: AISESTIRNQPQH
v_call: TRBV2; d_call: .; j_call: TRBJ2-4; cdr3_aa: ASSGVIAKNIQY
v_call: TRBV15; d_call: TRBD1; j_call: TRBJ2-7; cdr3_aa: ATSRDQGAGEQY
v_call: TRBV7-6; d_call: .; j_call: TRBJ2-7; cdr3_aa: ASSLVPPYEQY
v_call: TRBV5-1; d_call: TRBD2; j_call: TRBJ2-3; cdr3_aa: ASSERLAGSTDTQY
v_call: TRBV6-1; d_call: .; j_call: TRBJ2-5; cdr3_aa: ASSERGARFGETQY
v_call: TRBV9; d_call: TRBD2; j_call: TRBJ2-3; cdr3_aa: ASSVKAGGRDTQY
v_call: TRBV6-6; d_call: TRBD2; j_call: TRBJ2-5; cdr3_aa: ASSYRGTRIGETQY
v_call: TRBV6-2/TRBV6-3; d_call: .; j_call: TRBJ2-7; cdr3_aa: ASSYHTGYTYEQY